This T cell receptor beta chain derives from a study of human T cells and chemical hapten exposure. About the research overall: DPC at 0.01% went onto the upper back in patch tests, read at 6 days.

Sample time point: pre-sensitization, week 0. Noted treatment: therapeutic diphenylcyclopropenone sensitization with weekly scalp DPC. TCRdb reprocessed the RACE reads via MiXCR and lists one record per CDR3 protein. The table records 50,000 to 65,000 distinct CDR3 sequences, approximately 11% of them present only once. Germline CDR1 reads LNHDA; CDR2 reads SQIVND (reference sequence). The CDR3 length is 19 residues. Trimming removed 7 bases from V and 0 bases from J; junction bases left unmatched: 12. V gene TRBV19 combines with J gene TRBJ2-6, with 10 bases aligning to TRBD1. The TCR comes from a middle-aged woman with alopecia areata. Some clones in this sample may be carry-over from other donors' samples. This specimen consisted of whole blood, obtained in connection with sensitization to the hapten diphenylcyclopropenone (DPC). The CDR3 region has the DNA TGTGCCAGTACCACCCTGGGGACAGGGGTTATCTCTGGGGCCAACGTCCTGACTTTC. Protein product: CASTTLGTGVISGANVLTF.